The source of this TCR beta chain is a study of metastatic and nonmetastatic thyroid tumors. Study-level information: Across peripheral blood and tumor or nodule tissue samples taken from malignant and benign thyroid patients, the repertoires were compared with one another. General study findings and limits: A significant increase in TCR beta diversity was reportedly seen in malignant thyroid tumors relative to benign nodules, in blood and tumor.

In the authors' methods: Variation in CDR3 across clinicopathological groups served as the basis for constructing a distant-metastasis classifier in papillary thyroid cancer. TCRdb re-called the PCR reads via MiXCR. The V and J calls here are based on TCRdb, not the publication. The data hold about 40,000 clones, with approximately 10% observed a single time. Every patient was untreated before thyroid surgery. This clone was observed at least ten times. Its antigen is unknown. The sample taken for sequencing was blood. This TCR derives from a female donor with papillary thyroid cancer or a benign thyroid nodule (not recorded which). Some clones in this sample may be carry-over from other donors' samples.

This CDR3 reads CASSALGGGRAGNEQFF. DNA for the CDR3: TGTGCCAGCAGCGCGCTTGGGGGCGGGAGGGCCGGCAATGAGCAGTTCTTC. V gene TRBV9 combines with J gene TRBJ2-1; TRBD2 matches at 9 bases. Germline CDR1 and CDR2: SGDLS and YYNGEE. This CDR3 is built from 17 residues. V shed 3 bases and J 6 bases; nucleotides not matched to a gene: 13.